This T cell receptor (beta chain) comes out of a study of T cell repertoires in cytomegalovirus infection. Turning to the study itself: Signatures in public TCR beta sequences pointed to both CMV infection and matching HLA type. General study points: The cumulative frequency of public TCR beta families distinguished individuals who carried CMV together with the relevant HLA.

CDR3 length equals 14 residues. Germline-derived CDR1 and CDR2 are SQVTM and ANQGSEA. V shed 4 bases and J 1 base; nucleotides not matched to a gene: 6. TCRdb reanalysed the reads using MiXCR and keeps one entry per CDR3 protein. The table shows roughly 200,000 distinct CDR3 sequences, with roughly 15% occurring only once. A word on this clonotype: Its antigen is unknown.

This clonotype was obtained from a human donor in good health (CMV status not recorded). Some clones in this sample may be carry-over from other donors' samples. The material sequenced was CD8+ T cells from PBMCs. The genes are TRBV29-1 and TRBJ2-7; 8 bases are shared with TRBD2. The CDR3 protein is CSVGRAGVSYEQYF. CDR3 in DNA: TGCAGCGTTGGTCGAGCGGGGGTGTCCTACGAGCAGTACTTC.